These 24 T cell receptor beta chains were all obtained from the same sample, sequenced in a study of blood T cell repertoires in COVID-19. Sequencing was performed with immunoSEQ multiplex PCR; in TCRdb, only in-frame clones are kept and a portion is missing. In the table there are 110,000 to 150,000 clones, around 80% of which are singletons. Input material: PBMCs or T cells enriched from blood (not recorded which). The receptors were sampled from a woman aged 45-65 years who had recovered from COVID-19.

The chain has TRBV9 and TRBJ1-3; TRBD1 might be the D (5 bases). This CDR3 region has 15 residues. The V end was cut by 6 bases, the J end by 3 bases, with 16 bases between. Per germline, CDR1 SGDLS and CDR2 YYNGEE. DNA for the CDR3: TGTGCCAGCAATAACGGGGGTTCGGGTGGAAACACCATATATTTT. Translating it yields CASNNGGSGGNTIYF.

The chain has TRBV28 and TRBJ1-2; maybe TRBD1 (6 bases). Germline V gene lookup returns CDR1 MDHEN and CDR2 SYDVKM. Trimming took off 6 bases at V and 7 bases at J, with 18 bases between the two ends. This CDR3 region has 14 residues. The CDR3 nucleotides are TGTGCCAGCAGCAACCGGGGGGCTCTCTCTGGCTACACCTTC. Translated, it gives CASSNRGALSGYTF.

The chain carries TRBV24-1 and TRBJ2-1; 9 nucleotides align to TRBD1. CDR3 length equals 12 residues. The V and J ends lost 10 bases and 8 bases, in that order; junction bases with no gene match: 5. From germline, CDR1 is KGHDR and CDR2 SFDVKD. The DNA for the CDR3 is TGTGCCACAGGGACAGGGATCGATGAGCAGTTCTTC. Residues: CATGTGIDEQFF.

The V gene is TRBV6-9, the J gene TRBJ2-2, with D unclear. The CDR3 has 13 amino acids. Trimming shortened V by 3 bases and J by 8 bases, and 10 bases separated the two germline ends. The germline V gene has CDR1 MNHGY and CDR2 SVAAGI. In DNA, the CDR3 is TGTGCCAGCAGTTACCCGTATTCGGGGGAGCTGTTTTTT. This gives the protein CASSYPYSGELFF.

This clone has just a few counts. The J gene is TRBJ1-6, the V gene TRBV19; TRBD1 might be the D (5 bases). Trimming took 3 bases from V and 6 from J, leaving 12 bases between them. Germline V lookup: CDR1 LNHDA, CDR2 SQIVND (reference sequence). This CDR3 contains 15 residues. The CDR3 region is CASSMPQGRNSPLHF. CDR3 DNA sequence: TGTGCCAGTAGTATGCCGCAGGGTCGTAATTCACCCCTCCACTTT.

This chain links TRBV27 with TRBJ1-1; D not resolved. V dropped 8 bases and J dropped 6 bases, with 13 bases sitting between them. Germline CDR1 reads MNHEY; CDR2 reads SMNVEV (reference sequence). The CDR3 runs to 12 residues. The CDR3: CASPPLRAEAFF. The CDR3 DNA follows: TGTGCCAGCCCTCCTTTACGCGCTGAAGCTTTCTTT.

V and J are TRBV5-4 and TRBJ1-4, with 7 nucleotides matching TRBD1. Germline V CDR1 and CDR2: SGHNT, YYREEE (reference sequence). The CDR3 has 14 residues. With 4 bases clipped from V and 5 bases from J, the junction kept 5 bases outside the gene matches. This CDR3 reads CASSRDRTNEKLFF. Written as DNA, the CDR3 is TGTGCCAGCAGCCGGGACAGAACAAATGAAAAACTGTTTTTT.

This rearrangement joins TRBV18 to TRBJ1-1, with no clear D. Germline V gives CDR1 KGHSH, CDR2 LQKENI. This CDR3 region has 15 residues. V was pared by 3 bases and J by 1 base, with 12 bases between. The DNA of the CDR3 is TGTGCCAGCTCACCGCAACAAGGGAGGAACACTGAAGCTTTCTTT. As protein: CASSPQQGRNTEAFF.

J is TRBJ2-1 and V is TRBV6-5, with D perhaps matching TRBD1 (5 bases). Germline V CDR1 and CDR2: MNHEY, SVGAGI. Trimming left V 8 bases short and J 15 bases short, with 20 bases between. This CDR3 has 12 amino acids. The CDR3 sequence: CASGAGPGIGFF. The CDR3 region has the DNA TGTGCCAGCGGGGCCGGGCCTGGGATTGGGTTCTTC.

The V gene is TRBV7-3, the J gene TRBJ1-5; 7 bases line up with TRBD1. The V gene end was trimmed by 5 bases and the J gene end by 4 bases; junction bases not matched to a gene: 5. This CDR3 has 14 residues. CDR1 and CDR2 from the germline V gene are SGHTA and FQGTGA. CDR3 in amino acids: CASSPAGGNQPQHF. CDR3 bases: TGTGCCAGCAGCCCCGCAGGGGGGAATCAGCCCCAGCATTTT.

The genes are TRBV7-2 and TRBJ2-3; perhaps TRBD2 as D (6 bases). The CDR3 contains 15 residues. Trimming cost V 1 base and J 1 base, with 9 bases left between them. In germline, CDR1 is SGHTA, CDR2 FQGNSA. The CDR3 DNA is TGTGCCAGCAGCTTAGGGTGGGGGGGCACAGATACGCAGTATTTT. Translated: CASSLGWGGTDTQYF.

The chain combines TRBV7-9 with TRBJ1-4, with 7 positions matching TRBD1. CDR1 and CDR2 (germline): SEHNR, FQNEAQ (reference sequence). The CDR3 covers 15 residues. V trimming: 1 base; J trimming: 5 bases; junction bases outside the gene matches: 4. The CDR3: CASSLGGTENEKLFF. The DNA of the CDR3 is TGTGCCAGCAGCTTAGGCGGGACAGAAAATGAAAAACTGTTTTTT.

The gene calls are TRBV6-2 or TRBV6-3 and TRBJ2-7, with TRBD1 as a possible D gene (7 bases). The germline V and J ends were trimmed by 6 bases and 0 bases, with 12 bases remaining between them. CDR3 size: 14 residues. Germline lookup yields CDR1 MNHEY and CDR2 SVGEGT. CDR3 DNA: TGTGCCAGCAGCCGCGGGGACAGCTCCTACGAGCAGTACGTC. Amino acids: CASSRGDSSYEQYV.

V usage is TRBV18 and J usage is TRBJ1-1; possible D gene TRBD1, 6 bases. The CDR3 runs 15 residues. Trimming stripped 5 bases from V and 6 bases from J, with 19 bases between. CDR1 is KGHSH, CDR2 LQKENI, per germline. The CDR3 protein is CASSTTGRGSAEAFF. CDR3 DNA: TGTGCCAGCTCAACCACCGGCAGGGGTTCGGCTGAAGCTTTCTTT. Drawing the rest from reference TRBV18 and TRBJ1-1, the complete variable domain is NAGVMQNPRHLVRRRGQEARLRCSPMKGHSHVYWYRQLPEEGLKFMVYLQKENIIDESGMPKERFSAEFPKEGPSILRIQQVVRGDSAAYFCASSTTGRGSAEAFFGQGTRLTVV.

V gene TRBV5-1 combines with J gene TRBJ1-2; D is undetermined. This CDR3 is built from 13 residues. The V gene lost 4 bases and the J gene lost 4 bases, with 11 bases spanning the gap. Per the germline V gene, CDR1 is SGHRS and CDR2 is YFSETQ. The CDR3 sequence is CASSASYSYGYTF. The CDR3 DNA reads as TGCGCCAGCAGCGCAAGCTACAGCTATGGCTACACCTTC.

The rearrangement uses TRBV7-9 and TRBJ2-6, with D perhaps TRBD2 (5 bases). From germline, CDR1 is SEHNR and CDR2 FQNEAQ (reference sequence). Trimming shortened V by 5 bases and J by 4 bases, and 15 bases separated the two germline ends. CDR3 size: 16 residues. The CDR3 nucleotides read TGTGCCAGCAGCCCCCGAGGGCGCGAAGGGGCCAACGTCCTGACTTTC. It encodes CASSPRGREGANVLTF. Using reference TRBV7-9 and TRBJ2-6 for the parts outside the CDR3, the full variable domain is DTGVSQNPRHKITKRGQNVTFRCDPISEHNRLYWYRQTLGQGPEFLTYFQNEAQLEKSRLLSDRFSAERPKGSFSTLEIQRTEQGDSAMYLCASSPRGREGANVLTFGAGSRLTVL.

The chain couples TRBV9 to TRBJ1-5, with unresolved D. Trimming left V 0 bases short and J 11 bases short, with 12 bases between. This CDR3 is built from 13 residues. Per germline, CDR1 SGDLS and CDR2 YYNGEE. CDR3 nucleotides: TGTGCCAGCAGCGTAGACCTGAGCTCGGCCCAGCATTTT. Its translation is CASSVDLSSAQHF. Full variable domain (outside the CDR3, taken from reference TRBV9 and TRBJ1-5): DSGVTQTPKHLITATGQRVTLRCSPRSGDLSVYWYQQSLDQGLQFLIQYYNGEERAKGNILERFSAQQFPDLHSELNLSSLELGDSALYFCASSVDLSSAQHFGDGTRLSIL.

This clone was observed a few times. V gene TRBV2 combines with J gene TRBJ1-2; 7 bases match TRBD1. This CDR3 comprises 17 residues. Germline loops: CDR1 SNHLY, CDR2 FYNNEI. V lost 6 bases to trimming and J lost 5 bases; unmatched junction nucleotides: 18. The CDR3 loop is CASRGYPAGGRDYGYTF. The CDR3 coding sequence is TGTGCCAGCAGAGGTTACCCTGCAGGGGGTAGGGATTATGGCTACACCTTC.

The rearrangement uses TRBV29-1 and TRBJ1-3; D not resolved. CDR1 and CDR2 (germline): SQVTM, ANQGSEA. This CDR3 spans 13 amino acids. V lost 7 bases to trimming and J lost 0 bases, with 10 bases between them. CDR3 bases: TGCAGCGGTCAGGAGGGCTCTGGAAACACCATATATTTT. Amino acids: CSGQEGSGNTIYF.

J is TRBJ1-3 and V is TRBV6-5; 10 positions match TRBD1. CDR1 is MNHEY, CDR2 SVGAGI, per germline. J was trimmed by 3 bases and V by 2 bases; bases with no gene match: 1. CDR3 size: 15 residues. The CDR3 loop reads CASSYDRGLGNTIYF. CDR3 coding DNA: TGTGCCAGCAGTTACGACAGGGGGCTTGGAAACACCATATATTTT.

V gene TRBV28 combines with J gene TRBJ1-4; 8 bases match TRBD1. Germline trimming cut 6 bases from V and 4 bases from J; bases unmatched to any gene: 10. This CDR3 region has 16 residues. The germline V gene has CDR1 MDHEN and CDR2 SYDVKM. CDR3 sequence reads: CASSPSDRGGNEKLFF. CDR3 DNA: TGTGCCAGCAGCCCTTCCGACAGGGGTGGTAATGAAAAACTGTTTTTT.

This rearrangement joins TRBV2 to TRBJ1-1, with D tentatively TRBD1 (5 bases). This CDR3 has 14 residues. V gave up 1 base and J gave up 4 bases, with 10 bases separating them. Germline V gene data show CDR1 as SNHLY and CDR2 as FYNNEI. The CDR3 sequence: CASSEGSDSTEAFF. CDR3 nucleotides: TGTGCCAGCAGTGAAGGGAGCGACAGCACTGAAGCTTTCTTT. Full variable domain (missing parts from reference TRBV2 and TRBJ1-1): EPEVTQTPSHQVTQMGQEVILRCVPISNHLYFYWYRQILGQKVEFLVSFYNNEISEKSEIFDDQFSVERPDGSNFTLKIRSTKLEDSAMYFCASSEGSDSTEAFFGQGTRLTVV.

The chain couples TRBV14 to TRBJ2-1; 14 bases are a match to TRBD2. The J segment lost 4 bases and the V segment lost 4 bases, leaving 0 bases of the junction unmatched. CDR3 length: 15 residues. From germline, CDR1 is SGHDN and CDR2 FVKESK. The CDR3 spells CASSRLAGGYNEQFF. DNA of the CDR3: TGTGCCAGCAGCCGACTAGCGGGGGGGTACAATGAGCAGTTCTTC.

This chain links TRBV15 with TRBJ2-3, with 8 bases aligning to TRBD1. Germline-derived CDR1 and CDR2 are LNHNV and YYDKDF (reference sequence). The CDR3 runs 15 residues. With V trimmed by 1 base and J by 4 bases, 4 bases remained unmatched. CDR3 nucleotides: TGTGCCACCAGCAGAGCCAGGGGGCTCTCAGATACGCAGTATTTT. Translation: CATSRARGLSDTQYF.